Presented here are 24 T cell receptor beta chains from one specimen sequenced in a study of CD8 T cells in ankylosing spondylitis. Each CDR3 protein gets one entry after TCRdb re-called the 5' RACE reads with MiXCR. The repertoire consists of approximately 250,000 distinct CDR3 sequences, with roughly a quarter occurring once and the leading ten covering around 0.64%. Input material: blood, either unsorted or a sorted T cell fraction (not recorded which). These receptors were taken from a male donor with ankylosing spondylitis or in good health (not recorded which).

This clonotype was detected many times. The CDR3, as DNA: TGCAGCGTTGGAAAAGGACTAGCGGACAATGAGCAGTTCTTC. Amino acid sequence: CSVGKGLADNEQFF. V usage is TRBV29-1 and J usage is TRBJ2-1; TRBD2 aligns across 10 bases. After removal of 4 bases from V and 5 bases from J, the junction contained 5 bases not matched to a gene. The CDR3 loop spans 14 amino acids. Germline V gives CDR1 SQVTM, CDR2 ANQGSEA.

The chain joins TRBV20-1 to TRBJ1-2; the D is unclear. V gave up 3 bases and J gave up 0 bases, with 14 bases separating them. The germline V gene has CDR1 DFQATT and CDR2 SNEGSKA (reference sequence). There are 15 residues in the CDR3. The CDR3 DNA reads TGCAGTGCTAGGGTTAGACCCGGAGCTAACTATGGCTACACCTTC. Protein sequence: CSARVRPGANYGYTF.

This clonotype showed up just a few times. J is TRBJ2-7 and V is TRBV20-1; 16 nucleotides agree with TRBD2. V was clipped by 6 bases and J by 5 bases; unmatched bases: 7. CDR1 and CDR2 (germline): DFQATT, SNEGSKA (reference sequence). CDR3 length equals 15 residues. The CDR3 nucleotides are TGCAGTGCCCAGCCCGGGACTAGCGGGGGGGACGAGCAGTACTTC. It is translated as CSAQPGTSGGDEQYF.

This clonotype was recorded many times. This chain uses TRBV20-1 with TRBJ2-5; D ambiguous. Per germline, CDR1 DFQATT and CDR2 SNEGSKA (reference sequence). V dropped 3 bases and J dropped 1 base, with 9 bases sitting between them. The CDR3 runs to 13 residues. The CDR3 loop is CSASANFQETQYF. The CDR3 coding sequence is TGCAGTGCTAGTGCGAATTTCCAAGAGACCCAGTACTTC.

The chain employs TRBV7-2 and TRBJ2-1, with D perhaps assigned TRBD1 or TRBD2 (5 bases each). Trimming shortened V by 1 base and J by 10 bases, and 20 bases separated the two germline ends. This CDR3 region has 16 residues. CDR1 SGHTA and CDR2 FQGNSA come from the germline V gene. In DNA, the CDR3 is TGTGCCAGCAGCTTAGGACGGGGCGGACCTAACACGGAGCAGTTCTTC. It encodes CASSLGRGGPNTEQFF. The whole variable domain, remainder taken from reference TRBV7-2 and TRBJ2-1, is GAGVSQSPSNKVTEKGKDVELRCDPISGHTALYWYRQSLGQGLEFLIYFQGNSAPDKSGLPSDRFSAERTGGSVSTLTIQRTQQEDSAVYLCASSLGRGGPNTEQFFGPGTRLTVL.

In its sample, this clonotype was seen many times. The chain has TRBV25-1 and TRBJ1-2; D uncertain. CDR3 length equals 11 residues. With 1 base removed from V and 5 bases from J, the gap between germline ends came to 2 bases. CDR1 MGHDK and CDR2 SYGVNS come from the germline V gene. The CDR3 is CASSELYGYTF. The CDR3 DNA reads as TGTGCCAGCAGTGAATTGTATGGCTACACCTTC.

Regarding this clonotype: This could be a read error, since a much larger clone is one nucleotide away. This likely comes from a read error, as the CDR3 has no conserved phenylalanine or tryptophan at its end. The CDR3 reads CASSSGSQETQYL. Written as DNA, the CDR3 is TGTGCCAGCAGTTCTGGGTCTCAAGAGACCCAGTACTTA. V is TRBV12-3 or TRBV12-4 and J is TRBJ2-5; D is unresolved. The V and J ends lost 4 bases and 2 bases respectively, with 8 bases between them. The CDR3 length is 13 residues.

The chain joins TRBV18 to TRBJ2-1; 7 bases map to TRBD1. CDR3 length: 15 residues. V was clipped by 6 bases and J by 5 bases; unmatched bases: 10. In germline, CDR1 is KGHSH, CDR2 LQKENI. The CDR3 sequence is CASSPTGQRDNEQFF. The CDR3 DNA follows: TGTGCCAGCTCGCCTACGGGACAGCGTGACAATGAGCAGTTCTTC.

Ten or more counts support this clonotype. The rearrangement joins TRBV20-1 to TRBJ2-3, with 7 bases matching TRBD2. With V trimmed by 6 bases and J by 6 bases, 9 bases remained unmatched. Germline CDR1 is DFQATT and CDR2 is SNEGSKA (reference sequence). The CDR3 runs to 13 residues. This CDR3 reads CSAPMRGGDTQYF. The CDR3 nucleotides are TGCAGTGCCCCCATGAGGGGAGGGGATACGCAGTATTTT.

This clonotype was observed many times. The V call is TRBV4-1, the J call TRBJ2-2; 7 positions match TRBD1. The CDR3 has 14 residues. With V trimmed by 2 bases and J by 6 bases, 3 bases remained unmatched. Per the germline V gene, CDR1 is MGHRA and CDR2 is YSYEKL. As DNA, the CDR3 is TGCGCCAGCAGCCAACCGACAGGGTCCGGGGAGCTGTTTTTT. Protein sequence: CASSQPTGSGELFF.

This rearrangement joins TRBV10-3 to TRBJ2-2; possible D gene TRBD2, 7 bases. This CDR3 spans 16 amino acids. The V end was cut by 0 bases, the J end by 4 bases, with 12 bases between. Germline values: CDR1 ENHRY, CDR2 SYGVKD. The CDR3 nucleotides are TGTGCCATCAGTGAGTCGCGGGGGCCTGGCACCGGGGAGCTGTTTTTT. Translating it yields CAISESRGPGTGELFF.

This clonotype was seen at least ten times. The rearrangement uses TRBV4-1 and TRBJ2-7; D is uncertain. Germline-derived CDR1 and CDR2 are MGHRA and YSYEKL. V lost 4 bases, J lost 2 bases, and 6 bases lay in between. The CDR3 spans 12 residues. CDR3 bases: TGCGCCAGCAGCCCCGCGCCCTACGAGCAGTACTTC. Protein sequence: CASSPAPYEQYF.

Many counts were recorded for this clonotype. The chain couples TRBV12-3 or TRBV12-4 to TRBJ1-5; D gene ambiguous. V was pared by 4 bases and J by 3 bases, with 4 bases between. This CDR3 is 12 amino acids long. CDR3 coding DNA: TGTGCCAGCAGTTCTCACAATCAGCCCCAGCATTTT. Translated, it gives CASSSHNQPQHF.

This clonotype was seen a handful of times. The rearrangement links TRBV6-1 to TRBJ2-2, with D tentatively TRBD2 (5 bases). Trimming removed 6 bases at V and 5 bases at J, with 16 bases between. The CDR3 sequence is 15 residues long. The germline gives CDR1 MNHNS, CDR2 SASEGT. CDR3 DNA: TGTGCCAGCAGGGCCTCGGGGAGTGGAACCGGGGAGCTGTTTTTT. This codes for CASRASGSGTGELFF.

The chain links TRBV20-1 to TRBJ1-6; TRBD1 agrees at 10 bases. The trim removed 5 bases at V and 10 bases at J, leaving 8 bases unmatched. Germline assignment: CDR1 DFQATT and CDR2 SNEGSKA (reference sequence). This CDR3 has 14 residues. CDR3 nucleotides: TGCAGTGCTCAACCCGGGACAGGGGTGTCACCCCTCCACTTT. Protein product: CSAQPGTGVSPLHF.

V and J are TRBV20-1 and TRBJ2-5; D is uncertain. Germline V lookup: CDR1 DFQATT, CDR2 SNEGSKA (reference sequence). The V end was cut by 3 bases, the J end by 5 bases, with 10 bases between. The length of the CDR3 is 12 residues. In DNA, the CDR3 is TGCAGTGCTAGCAAAGGGTTGGAGACCCAGTACTTC. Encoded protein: CSASKGLETQYF.

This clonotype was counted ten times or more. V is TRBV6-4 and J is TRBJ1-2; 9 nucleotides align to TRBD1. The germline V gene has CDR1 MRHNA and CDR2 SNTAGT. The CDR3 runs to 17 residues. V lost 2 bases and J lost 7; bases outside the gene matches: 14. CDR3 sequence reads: CASSDTGQGRAGFGYTF. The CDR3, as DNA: TGTGCCAGCAGTGACACGGGACAGGGAAGGGCTGGATTTGGCTACACCTTC.

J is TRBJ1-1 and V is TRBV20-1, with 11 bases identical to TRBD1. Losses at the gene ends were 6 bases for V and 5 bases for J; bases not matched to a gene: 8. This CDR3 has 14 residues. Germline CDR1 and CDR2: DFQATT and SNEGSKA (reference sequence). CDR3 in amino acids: CSAEGTGGKTEAFF. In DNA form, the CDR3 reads TGCAGTGCCGAGGGGACAGGGGGAAAGACTGAAGCTTTCTTT.

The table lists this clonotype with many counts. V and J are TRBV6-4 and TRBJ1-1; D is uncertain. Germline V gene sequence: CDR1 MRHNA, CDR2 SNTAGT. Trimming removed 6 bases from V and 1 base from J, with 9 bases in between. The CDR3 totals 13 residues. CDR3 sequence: CASRGDKNTEAFF. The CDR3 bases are TGTGCCAGCAGGGGAGACAAGAACACTGAAGCTTTCTTT.

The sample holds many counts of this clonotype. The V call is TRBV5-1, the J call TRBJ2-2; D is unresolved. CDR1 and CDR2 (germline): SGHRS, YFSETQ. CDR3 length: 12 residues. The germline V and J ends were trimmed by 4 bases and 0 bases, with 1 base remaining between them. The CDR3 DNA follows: TGCGCCAGCAGCCCGAACACCGGGGAGCTGTTTTTT. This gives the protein CASSPNTGELFF.

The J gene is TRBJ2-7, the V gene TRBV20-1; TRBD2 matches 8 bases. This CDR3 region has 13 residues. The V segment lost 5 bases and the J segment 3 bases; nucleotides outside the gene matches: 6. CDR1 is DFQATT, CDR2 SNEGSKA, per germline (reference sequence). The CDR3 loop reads CSAGRGAVYEQYF. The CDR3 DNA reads TGCAGTGCTGGGCGGGGGGCCGTCTACGAGCAGTACTTC.

The CDR3, as DNA: TGTGCCAGCAGTGCCCTAGGACCCCGCTCCTACGAGCAGTACTTC. This translates into CASSALGPRSYEQYF. V usage is TRBV6-1 and J usage is TRBJ2-7; D ambiguous. This CDR3 has 15 residues. V shed 4 bases and J shed 0 bases, with 13 bases lying between them. In germline, CDR1 is MNHNS, CDR2 SASEGT.

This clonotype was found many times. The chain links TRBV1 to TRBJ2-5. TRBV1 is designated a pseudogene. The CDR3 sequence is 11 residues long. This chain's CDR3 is CTSSIQETQYF. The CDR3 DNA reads TGCACCAGCTCGATACAAGAGACCCAGTACTTC.

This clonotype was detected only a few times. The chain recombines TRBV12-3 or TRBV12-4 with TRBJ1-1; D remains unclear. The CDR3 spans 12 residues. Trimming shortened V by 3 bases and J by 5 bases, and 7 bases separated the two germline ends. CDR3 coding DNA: TGTGCCAGCAGTTTGTCGGAGACTGAAGCTTTCTTT. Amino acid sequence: CASSLSETEAFF.